This T cell receptor beta chain was sequenced during a study of tumor-infiltrating lymphocytes in localized non-small cell lung cancer. General observations from the study: Immunotypes IM1 and IM2 had similar TCR-derived T-cell fractions.

Points on this clone: Antigen specificity is unknown.

The ends were cut back, 0 bases at V and 1 base at J, with 14 bases in the middle. The CDR3 extends over 16 amino acids. Germline CDR1 SGDLS, CDR2 YYNGEE. This table comes from immunoSEQ multiplex PCR, and its TCRdb copy is limited to in-frame clones, with some not included. The sample contains some 30,000 clones, approximately 85% of which appear only once. The receptor was isolated from a human donor with non-small cell lung cancer. The sequenced sample consisted of lung tumor tissue. This chain joins TRBV9 and TRBJ2-7; no clear D. The CDR3 DNA reads as TGTGCCAGCAGCGTAGGAGAAGGGTTTCTTTCCTACGAGCAGTACTTC. Residues: CASSVGEGFLSYEQYF. Filled out from reference TRBV9 and TRBJ2-7, the complete variable domain reads DSGVTQTPKHLITATGQRVTLRCSPRSGDLSVYWYQQSLDQGLQFLIQYYNGEERAKGNILERFSAQQFPDLHSELNLSSLELGDSALYFCASSVGEGFLSYEQYFGPGTRLTVT.